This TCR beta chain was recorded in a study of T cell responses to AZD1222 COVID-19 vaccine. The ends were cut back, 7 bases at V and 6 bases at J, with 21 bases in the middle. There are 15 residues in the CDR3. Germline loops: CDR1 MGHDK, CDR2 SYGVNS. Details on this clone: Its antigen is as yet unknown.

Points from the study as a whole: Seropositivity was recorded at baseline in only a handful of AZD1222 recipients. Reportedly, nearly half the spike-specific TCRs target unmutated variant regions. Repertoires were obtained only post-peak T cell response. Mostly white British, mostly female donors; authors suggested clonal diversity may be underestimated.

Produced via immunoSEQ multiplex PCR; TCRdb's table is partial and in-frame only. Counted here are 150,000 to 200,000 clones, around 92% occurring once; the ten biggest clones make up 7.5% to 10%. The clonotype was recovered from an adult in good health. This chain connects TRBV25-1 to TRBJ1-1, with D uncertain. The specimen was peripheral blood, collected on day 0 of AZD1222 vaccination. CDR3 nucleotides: TGTGCCAGCACTAACCCTCGCGGGGAGGTGGCTGAAGCTTTCTTT. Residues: CASTNPRGEVAEAFF.